The rows below give T cell receptor beta chains drawn from one sample of a study of OX40 agonist ivuxolimab in advanced cancers. TCRdb keeps only in-frame clones here, not all; method: immunoSEQ multiplex PCR. The sample records roughly 76,000 clones, 70% to 90% being singletons. Specimen: CD4+ or CD8+ T cells sorted from blood, collected in a trial of the OX40 agonist ivuxolimab. Receptors originate from an adult with an advanced solid tumor such as melanoma, head and neck, liver or kidney cancer. The CDR3 runs from the conserved cysteine through the conserved F or W. The order of the fields is CDR3 protein, CDR3 DNA, D gene, V gene, J gene, clone size. The D gene is left open where the match is weak. A clone size is listed for some rows: how often the clone was seen (once, few, many), or a class if it is expanded.

CASSYSADLASYGYTF	TGTGCCAGCAGTTACTCAGCAGACCTCGCGAGCTATGGTTACACCTTC	-	TRBV6-5	TRBJ1-2	-
CATSPNGDSNQPQHF	TGTGCCACCAGCCCCAATGGAGATTCCAATCAGCCCCAGCATTTT	-	TRBV15	TRBJ1-5	-
CASSQSRGLRRAEAFF	TGTGCCAGCAGCCAATCCCGTGGACTGCGCCGGGCTGAAGCTTTCTTT	-	TRBV14	TRBJ1-1	-
CASSRGTGGPPYEQYF	TGTGCCAGCAGCCGCGGGACAGGGGGGCCACCCTACGAGCAGTACTTC	TRBD1	TRBV7-2	TRBJ2-7	-
CASSLTGGPEAFF	TGCGCCAGCAGCTTGACAGGGGGGCCTGAAGCTTTCTTT	TRBD1	TRBV5-1	TRBJ1-1	once
CASSALSFSNTEAFF	TGTGCCAGCAGCGCCCTTTCTTTCTCGAACACTGAAGCTTTCTTT	-	TRBV9	TRBJ1-1	-
CASSQDRGVAGELFF	TGCGCCAGCAGCCAAGATAGAGGGGTTGCCGGGGAGCTGTTTTTT	-	TRBV4-3	TRBJ2-2	-
CASTGSGANVLTF	TGCGCCAGCACGGGGTCTGGGGCCAACGTCCTGACTTTC	-	TRBV5-1	TRBJ2-6	-
CASSLVGINSPLHF	TGTGCCAGCAGCTTAGTCGGTATTAATTCACCCCTCCACTTT	-	TRBV11-2	TRBJ1-6	once
CASSSTGGTDYGYTF	TGTGCCAGCAGCTCTACAGGGGGAACTGACTATGGCTACACCTTC	TRBD1	TRBV7-2	TRBJ1-2	-
CASSRDSQETQYF	TGTGCCAGCAGTAGGGACAGTCAAGAGACCCAGTACTTC	TRBD1	TRBV2	TRBJ2-5	-
CASSFGTTNPNYGYTF	TGTGCCAGCAGCTTCGGGACAACCAACCCCAACTATGGCTACACCTTC	-	TRBV7-3	TRBJ1-2	-
CASSLEFGQGEAFF	TGTGCCAGCAGCTTGGAATTCGGTCAGGGGGAAGCTTTCTTT	-	TRBV5-6	TRBJ1-1	-
CASSPGGRGNQPQHF	TGTGCCAGCTCACCAGGGGGACGAGGCAATCAGCCCCAGCATTTT	-	TRBV18	TRBJ1-5	few
CASSPAGPQREQYF	TGTGCCAGTAGTCCCGCCGGGCCTCAGAGGGAGCAGTACTTC	-	TRBV19	TRBJ2-7	-
CASSRGGGGNTEAFF	TGTGCCAGCAGCCGTGGAGGGGGAGGAAACACTGAAGCTTTCTTT	-	TRBV7-2	TRBJ1-1	-
CASRAGQGSNTGELFF	TGTGCCAGCAGGGCGGGACAGGGATCAAACACCGGGGAGCTGTTTTTT	TRBD1	TRBV11-3	TRBJ2-2	-
CASSYTDTQYF	TGTGCCAGCAGCTACACAGATACGCAGTATTTT	-	TRBV7-2	TRBJ2-3	-
CASSLGGKETQYF	TGTGCCAGCAGCTTGGGCGGGAAAGAGACCCAGTACTTC	-	TRBV7-2	TRBJ2-5	-
CASSYTQGGLYEQYF	TGCGCCAGCAGCTACACGCAGGGGGGTCTCTACGAGCAGTACTTC	-	TRBV5-1	TRBJ2-7	once
CASSPQSYSNQPQHF	TGTGCCAGCAGTCCCCAGAGTTATAGCAATCAGCCCCAGCATTTT	-	TRBV6-6	TRBJ1-5	-
CASSIGELAGVDTQYF	TGTGCCAGTAGTATCGGGGAACTAGCGGGAGTAGATACGCAGTATTTT	TRBD2	TRBV19	TRBJ2-3	-
CASTQGSEQYF	TGTGCCAGTACTCAGGGGTCCGAGCAGTACTTC	-	TRBV19	TRBJ2-7	-
CASSITWGQETQYF	TGTGCCAGTAGTATCACGTGGGGGCAAGAGACCCAGTACTTC	-	TRBV19	TRBJ2-5	-
CASSLRGRLAGGADTQYF	TGCGCCAGCAGCTTGAGGGGTCGACTAGCGGGAGGTGCAGATACGCAGTATTTT	TRBD2	TRBV5-1	TRBJ2-3	-
CASSSIQRTDTQYF	TGTGCCAGCAGCTCCATCCAGCGCACAGATACGCAGTATTTT	-	TRBV7-9	TRBJ2-3	-
CASSSPSRQFYGYTF	TGTGCCAGCAGTTCGCCTTCTAGACAGTTCTATGGCTACACCTTC	-	TRBV6-5	TRBJ1-2	-
CASSVAGRLSYNEQFF	TGTGCCAGCAGCGTAGCGGGGAGACTCTCCTACAATGAGCAGTTCTTC	-	TRBV9	TRBJ2-1	-
CASSGGETSGRETQYF	TGTGCCAGCAGCGGAGGAGAGACTAGCGGGAGAGAGACCCAGTACTTC	TRBD2	TRBV4-2	TRBJ2-5	-
CAISASGPSDTQYF	TGTGCCATCAGTGCGTCAGGACCCTCCGATACGCAGTATTTT	-	TRBV10-3	TRBJ2-3	-